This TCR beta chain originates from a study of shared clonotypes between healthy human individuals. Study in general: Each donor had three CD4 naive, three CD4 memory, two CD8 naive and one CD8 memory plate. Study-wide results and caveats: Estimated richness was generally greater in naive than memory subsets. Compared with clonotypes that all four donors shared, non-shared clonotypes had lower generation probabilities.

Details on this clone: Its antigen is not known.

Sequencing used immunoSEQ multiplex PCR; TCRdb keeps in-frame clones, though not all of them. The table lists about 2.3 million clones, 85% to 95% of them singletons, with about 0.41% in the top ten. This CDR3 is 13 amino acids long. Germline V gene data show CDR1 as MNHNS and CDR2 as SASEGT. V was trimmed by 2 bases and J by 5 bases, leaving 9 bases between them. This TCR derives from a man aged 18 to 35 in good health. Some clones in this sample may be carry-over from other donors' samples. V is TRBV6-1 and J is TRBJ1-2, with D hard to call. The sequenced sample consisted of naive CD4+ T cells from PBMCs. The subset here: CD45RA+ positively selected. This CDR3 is CASSENSPYGYTF. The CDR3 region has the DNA TGTGCCAGCAGTGAAAACAGCCCATATGGCTACACCTTC.